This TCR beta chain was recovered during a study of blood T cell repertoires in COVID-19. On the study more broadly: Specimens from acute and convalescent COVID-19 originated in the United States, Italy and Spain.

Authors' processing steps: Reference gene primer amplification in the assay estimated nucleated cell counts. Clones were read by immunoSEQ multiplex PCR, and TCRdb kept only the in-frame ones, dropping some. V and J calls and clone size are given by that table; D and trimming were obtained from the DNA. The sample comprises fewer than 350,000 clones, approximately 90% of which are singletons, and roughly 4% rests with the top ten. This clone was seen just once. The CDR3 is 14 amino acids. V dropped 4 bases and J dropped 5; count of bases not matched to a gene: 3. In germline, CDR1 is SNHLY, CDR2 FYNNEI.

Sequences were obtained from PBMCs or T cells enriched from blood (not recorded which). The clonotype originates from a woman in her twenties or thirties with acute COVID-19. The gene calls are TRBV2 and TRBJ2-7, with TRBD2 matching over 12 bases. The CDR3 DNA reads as TGTGCCAGCAGTGGACTAGCGGGAGTTGACGAGCAGTACTTC. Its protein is CASSGLAGVDEQYF.